The 5 T cell receptor beta chains below all came from one sample that was sequenced in a study of blood T cell repertoires in COVID-19. The protocol was immunoSEQ multiplex PCR, while the TCRdb copy is restricted to in-frame clones and leaves out a portion. The repertoire holds around 140,000 clones, with 70% to 80% as singletons. Source material: peripheral blood. The receptors derive from a woman in her forties or fifties with active or convalescent COVID-19.

The genes are TRBV5-1 and TRBJ2-1, with D perhaps matching TRBD2 (6 bases). The CDR3 loop spans 14 amino acids. CDR1 and CDR2 (germline): SGHRS, YFSETQ. V dropped 5 bases and J dropped 2 bases, with 11 bases sitting between them. The CDR3 DNA sequence: TGCGCCAGCAGGGTAGCGGAAACCTACAATGAGCAGTTCTTC. It codes for CASRVAETYNEQFF. Full variable domain (missing parts from reference TRBV5-1 and TRBJ2-1): KAGVTQTPRYLIKTRGQQVTLSCSPISGHRSVSWYQQTPGQGLQFLFEYFSETQRNKGNFPGRFSGRQFSNSRSEMNVSTLELGDSALYLCASRVAETYNEQFFGPGTRLTVL.

J is TRBJ2-5 and V is TRBV1; TRBD2 is the table's D call and was not checked against the DNA. TRBV1 represents a pseudogene. This CDR3 comprises 15 residues. CDR3 coding DNA: TGCACCAGCAGCTCGTGCGGAGCGCACCAAGAGACCCAGTACTTC. Encoded protein: CTSSSCGAHQETQYF.

In DNA, the CDR3 is TGTGCCAGCAGTTTGTTCCCTAGCCCTGGTAACCAGTACTTC. Translated: CASSLFPSPGNQYF. The chain couples TRBV28 to TRBJ2-5, with D possibly TRBD2 on 5 matching bases. Germline CDR1 reads MDHEN; CDR2 reads SYDVKM. The V and J ends lost 3 bases and 10 bases respectively, with 18 bases between them. The CDR3 runs 14 residues.

CDR3 amino acids: CASRPGNTGELFF. For the CDR3, the DNA is TGTGCCAGCAGGCCGGGTAACACCGGGGAGCTGTTTTTT. The chain joins TRBV12-3 or TRBV12-4 to TRBJ2-2; D not resolved. This CDR3 region has 13 residues. V lost 6 bases and J 2 bases, leaving 7 bases between the germline ends.

The rearrangement joins TRBV7-2 to TRBJ1-3, with 7 bases that match TRBD1. The V gene end was trimmed by 5 bases and the J gene end by 4 bases; junction bases not matched to a gene: 14. The CDR3 runs 17 residues. CDR1 is SGHTA and CDR2 is FQGNSA in the germline V gene. CDR3 DNA sequence: TGTGCCAGCAGCCGCTTTCACGGGACAGCGGTAGGAAACACCATATATTTT. Translating it yields CASSRFHGTAVGNTIYF.